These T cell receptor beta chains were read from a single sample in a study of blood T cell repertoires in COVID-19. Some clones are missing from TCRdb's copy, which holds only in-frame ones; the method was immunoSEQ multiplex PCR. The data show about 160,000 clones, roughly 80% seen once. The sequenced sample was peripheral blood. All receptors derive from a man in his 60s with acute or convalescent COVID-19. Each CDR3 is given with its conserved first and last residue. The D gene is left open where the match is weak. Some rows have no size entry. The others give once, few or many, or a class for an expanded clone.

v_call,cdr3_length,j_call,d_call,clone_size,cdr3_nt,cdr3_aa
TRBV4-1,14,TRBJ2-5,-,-,TGCGCCAGCAGCCACTGGGGGGTTCAAGAGACCCAGTACTTC,CASSHWGVQETQYF
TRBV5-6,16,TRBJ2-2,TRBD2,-,TGTGCCAGCAGCTTGGTGCGGGGGGGCGACACCGGGGAGCTGTTTTTT,CASSLVRGGDTGELFF
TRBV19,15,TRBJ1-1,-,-,TGTGCCAGTAGTTTCGGGACAACCCAGAACACTGAAGCTTTCTTT,CASSFGTTQNTEAFF
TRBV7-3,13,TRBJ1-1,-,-,TGTGCCAGCGGCCAGTCAGGGAGGACTGAAGCTTTCTTT,CASGQSGRTEAFF
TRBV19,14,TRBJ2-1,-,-,TGTGCCAGTAGTATGACTAGTGGGTGGAATGAGCAGTTCTTC,CASSMTSGWNEQFF
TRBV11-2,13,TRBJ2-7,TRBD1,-,TGTGCCAGCAGCCTGACAGGGTTAGAGGGGCAGTACTTC,CASSLTGLEGQYF
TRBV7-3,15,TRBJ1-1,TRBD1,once,TGTGCCAGCAGCTCTCACAGGGGTCGAGACACTGAAGCTTTCTTT,CASSSHRGRDTEAFF
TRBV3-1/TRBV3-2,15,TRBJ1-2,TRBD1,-,TGTGCCAGCAGCCATGGCCAGGGGGACCTCTATGGCTACACCTTC,CASSHGQGDLYGYTF
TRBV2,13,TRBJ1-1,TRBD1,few,TGTGCCAGCAGGACAGGGTTGAACACTGAAGCTTTCTTT,CASRTGLNTEAFF
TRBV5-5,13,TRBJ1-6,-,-,TGTGCCAGCAGTTCGGACAGCCAGAGACCCCTCCACTTT,CASSSDSQRPLHF
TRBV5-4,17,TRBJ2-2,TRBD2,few,TGTGCCAGCAGCATGACTAGCGGGGGGGCCGCCACCGGGGAGCTGTTTTTT,CASSMTSGGAATGELFF
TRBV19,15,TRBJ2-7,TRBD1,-,TGTGCCAGTAGTATATCAACGGACAGGGGAAGGGAGCAGTACTTC,CASSISTDRGREQYF
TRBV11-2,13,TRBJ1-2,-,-,TGTGCCAGCAGCTTTGGGGCGCAGGCTGGCTACACCTTC,CASSFGAQAGYTF
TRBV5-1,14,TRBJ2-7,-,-,TGCGCCAGCAGCTTGCAGGGCGGCTCTGACGAGCAGTACTTC,CASSLQGGSDEQYF
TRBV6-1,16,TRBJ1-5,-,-,TGTGCCAGCAGTGAACGGGCGGGGGGTAGCAATCAGCCCCAGCATTTT,CASSERAGGSNQPQHF
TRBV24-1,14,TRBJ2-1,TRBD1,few,TGTGCCACCAGTGCCCTGGACAGGGCTGGTGAGCAGTTCTTC,CATSALDRAGEQFF
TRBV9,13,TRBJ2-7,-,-,TGTGCCAGCAGCACAGGGAACACCTACGAGCAGTACTTC,CASSTGNTYEQYF
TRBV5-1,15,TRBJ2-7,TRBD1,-,TGCGCCAGCAGCTTTGATAATGGGGGACAGACCGAGCAGTACTTC,CASSFDNGGQTEQYF
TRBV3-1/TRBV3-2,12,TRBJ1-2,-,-,TGTGCCAGCAGCCAAGGAGGGTTTGGCTACACCTTC,CASSQGGFGYTF
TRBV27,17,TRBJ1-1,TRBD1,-,TGTGCCAGCAGTGAAAACCGGGACAGCTTAATGAACACTGAAGCTTTCTTT,CASSENRDSLMNTEAFF
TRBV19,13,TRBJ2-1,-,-,TGTGCCAGTAGCCCGGACAATTACAATGAGCAGTTCTTC,CASSPDNYNEQFF
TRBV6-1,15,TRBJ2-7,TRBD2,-,TGTGCCAGCAGTGAAAAGGCTAGCGGGGGCTACGAGCAGTACTTC,CASSEKASGGYEQYF
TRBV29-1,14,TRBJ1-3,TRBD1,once,TGCAGCGTGACACTACAGGGGGCTGGAAACACCATATATTTT,CSVTLQGAGNTIYF
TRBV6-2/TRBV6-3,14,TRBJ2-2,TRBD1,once,TGTGCCAGCAGCAACGACAGGGAGATCCGGGAGCTGTTTTTT,CASSNDREIRELFF
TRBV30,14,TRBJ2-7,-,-,TGTGCCTGGAGTATCCCCGGGAGCTCCTACGAGCAGTACTTC,CAWSIPGSSYEQYF
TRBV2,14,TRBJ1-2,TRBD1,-,TGTGCCAGCAGTGAAGAAGGGACAGGGGGCGGCTACACCTTC,CASSEEGTGGGYTF
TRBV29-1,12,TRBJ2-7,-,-,TGCAGCGTTGCGGACACCTCCTACGAGCAGTACTTC,CSVADTSYEQYF
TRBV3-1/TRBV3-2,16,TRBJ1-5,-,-,TGTGCCAGCAGCCAATTTAGGGGCACGGCGGGGCAGCCCCAGCATTTT,CASSQFRGTAGQPQHF
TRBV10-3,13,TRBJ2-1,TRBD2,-,TGTGCCAATAGCGGGGTTTCCTACAATGAGCAGTTCTTC,CANSGVSYNEQFF
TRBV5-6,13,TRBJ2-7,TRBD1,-,TGTGCCAGCAGCTCGGACAGGGGCAACGAGCAGTACTTC,CASSSDRGNEQYF
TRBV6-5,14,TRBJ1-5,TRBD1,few,TGTGCCAGCAGGCCCGGGACAGGGAGTCAGCCCCAGCATTTT,CASRPGTGSQPQHF